This entry describes one T cell receptor (beta chain). The method was immunoSEQ multiplex PCR; TCRdb's version includes in-frame clones alone and lacks a portion of them. This repertoire shows approximately 84,000 clones, roughly 98% found once; its top ten account for roughly 0.15%. This sample was included in a study of technical replicates of blood from several donors. Germline V CDR1 and CDR2: MDHEN, SYDVKM. This CDR3 is 13 amino acids long. The V segment lost 4 bases and the J segment 5 bases; nucleotides outside the gene matches: 3. The sequencing sample was made of T cells isolated from PBMCs. The TCR originated in a human donor in good health. The chain is built from TRBV28 and TRBJ1-2; 8 bases line up with TRBD1. Here the CDR3 DNA reads TGTGCCAGCAGTTGGACAGGGAGGTATGGCTACACCTTC. Translation: CASSWTGRYGYTF.